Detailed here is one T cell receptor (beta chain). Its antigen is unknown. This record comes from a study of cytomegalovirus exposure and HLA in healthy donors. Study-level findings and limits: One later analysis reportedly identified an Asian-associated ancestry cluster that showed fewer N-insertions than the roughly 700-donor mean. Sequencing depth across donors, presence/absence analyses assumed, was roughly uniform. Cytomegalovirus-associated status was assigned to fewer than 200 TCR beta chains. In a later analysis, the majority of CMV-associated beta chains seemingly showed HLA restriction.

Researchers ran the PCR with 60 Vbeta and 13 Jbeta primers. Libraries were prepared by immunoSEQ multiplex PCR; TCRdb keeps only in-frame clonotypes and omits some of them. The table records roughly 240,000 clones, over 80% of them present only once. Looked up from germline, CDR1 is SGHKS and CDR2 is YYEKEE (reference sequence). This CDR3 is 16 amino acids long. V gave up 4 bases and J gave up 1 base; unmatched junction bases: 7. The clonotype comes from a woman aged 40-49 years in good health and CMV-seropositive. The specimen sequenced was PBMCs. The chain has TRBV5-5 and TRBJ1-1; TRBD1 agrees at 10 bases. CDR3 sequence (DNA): TGTGCCAGCAGCCGACAGGGGGCGCGGACGAACACTGAAGCTTTCTTT. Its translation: CASSRQGARTNTEAFF.